A selection of T cell receptor beta chains follows, all from one sample in a study of shared clonotypes between healthy human individuals. Using immunoSEQ multiplex PCR, the repertoire was profiled, and TCRdb retains in-frame clones only, with some absent. Of some 1.5 million clones listed, 95% to 99% are singletons. Sequenced: naive CD4+ T cells sorted from blood. The source is a man aged 25-45 years in good health. Both conserved end residues are part of each CDR3. The D gene is left open where the match is weak. Some rows have no size entry. The others give once, few or many, or a class for an expanded clone.

D gene	V gene	J gene	clone size	CDR3 protein	CDR3 DNA
NA	TRBV5-1	TRBJ2-2	NA	CASSLAIGELFF	TGCGCCAGCAGCTTGGCCATCGGGGAGCTGTTTTTT
TRBD1	TRBV5-5	TRBJ1-2	NA	CASSLATGDVYGYTF	TGTGCCAGCAGCTTGGCTACAGGGGATGTCTATGGCTACACCTTC
TRBD1	TRBV5-1	TRBJ2-7	NA	CASSGGTGGSEQYF	TGCGCCAGCAGCGGGGGGACAGGCGGATCCGAGCAGTACTTC
NA	TRBV7-6	TRBJ2-3	NA	CASSLVSTDTQYF	TGTGCCAGCAGCCTGGTTAGCACAGATACGCAGTATTTT
NA	TRBV7-9	TRBJ2-7	NA	CASSLTGTTYEQYF	TGTGCCAGCAGCTTAACGGGCACAACCTACGAGCAGTACTTC
NA	TRBV11-1	TRBJ1-1	once	CASSLDGNTEAFF	TGTGCCAGCAGCTTAGATGGAAACACTGAAGCTTTCTTT
TRBD1	TRBV19	TRBJ2-7	NA	CASSVTGNLYEQYF	TGTGCCAGTAGTGTGACAGGGAATCTCTACGAGCAGTACTTC
NA	TRBV18	TRBJ2-4	NA	CASSPVGSGMGKNIQYF	TGTGCCAGCTCACCAGTCGGTAGCGGAATGGGCAAAAACATTCAGTACTTC
TRBD1	TRBV30	TRBJ1-2	NA	CAWMIPPVQGANKNYGYTF	TGTGCCTGGATGATCCCTCCGGTACAGGGGGCGAATAAAAACTATGGCTACACCTTC
NA	TRBV5-6	TRBJ2-1	NA	CASSRTTYNEQFF	TGTGCCAGCAGCCGGACTACCTACAATGAGCAGTTCTTC